This TCR beta chain appears in the sequencing data of a study of beta chain features in type 1 diabetes. General study points: Patients with Type 1 diabetes showed moderately but significantly shorter TCRB CDR3s in all four CD4+ subsets. Sequencing of cDNA might inflate the share of cells that strongly express TCR.

Regarding this clone: Its cognate antigen is unknown.

Sequencing targeted expressed TCRB transcripts, as all isolated RNA had been reverse transcribed. Naive, central memory and regulatory T cell samples averaged roughly 3.5 million immunoSEQ reads each. Libraries were prepared by immunoSEQ multiplex PCR; TCRdb keeps only in-frame clonotypes and omits some of them. The sample has 130,000 to 150,000 clones, 40% to 55% seen once. Sequencing input: Tregs from blood. This TCR was sampled from a man between 18 and 35 years old in good health.

The CDR3 sequence: CASSWVGTGYEQYF. CDR3 sequence (DNA): TGTGCCAGCAGTTGGGTCGGGACAGGCTACGAGCAGTACTTC. The rearrangement joins TRBV6-5 to TRBJ2-7; 8 bases are a match to TRBD1. This CDR3 spans 14 amino acids. CDR1 is MNHEY and CDR2 is SVGAGI in the germline V gene. V lost 4 bases to trimming and J lost 3 bases; unmatched junction nucleotides: 5.